The present entry profiles one T cell receptor (beta chain) with its context. The data were obtained in a study of blood T cell repertoires in COVID-19. Study-level background: T cells, B-cell-depleted T cells, or PBMCs supplied cDNA or gDNA.

Authors' data handling: Cell counts per sample came from amplifying reference gene primers. The protocol was immunoSEQ multiplex PCR, while the TCRdb copy is restricted to in-frame clones and leaves out a portion. The V and J calls and clone size come from that table; D and trimming were worked out from the DNA. The profile shows approximately 250,000 clones, around 87% of them singletons. This CDR3 has 15 residues. Trimming cost V 7 bases and J 4 bases; bases outside gene matches: 13. Germline V gene lookup returns CDR1 LNHDA and CDR2 SQIVND (reference sequence). The receptor comes from a man younger than 35 with active or convalescent COVID-19. Sequenced sample: peripheral blood. This rearrangement joins TRBV19 to TRBJ2-7; 7 bases fit TRBD1. The CDR3 sequence: CASNQQGTPMYEQYF. The CDR3 DNA is TGTGCCAGTAATCAACAGGGGACCCCTATGTACGAGCAGTACTTC.